The 25 T cell receptor beta chains below come from one sample, sequenced in a study of regulatory T cells in long-lasting Graves disease. TCR beta libraries were built with iRepertoire HTBI primers and Arm-PCR of CDR3 regions. TCRdb analysed the multiplex PCR reads with MiXCR anew, one entry per CDR3 protein. The table records more than 450,000 distinct CDR3 sequences, more than 10% of them present only once. Time point specified: newly diagnosed GD, antithyroid drugs for less than 3 months. Isolated PBMC RNA provided the starting material for the TCR library. Separately, the same data were catalogued under a study of T cells in Graves' hyperthyroidism and ophthalmopathy.

Sequenced material: peripheral blood mononuclear cells (PBMCs), taken at new diagnosis, from a patient treated with antithyroid drugs. The source is a woman between 25 and 40 years old with Graves disease.

The V gene is TRBV30, the J gene TRBJ1-1, with D unclear. CDR1 is GTSNPN and CDR2 is SVGIG in the germline V gene (reference sequence). CDR3 length equals 9 residues. Deletions cut 5 bases from V and 7 bases from J, with 5 bases between. The CDR3 DNA sequence: TGTGCCTGGGGACGTGAAGCTTTCTTT. It encodes CAWGREAFF.

This clonotype was counted at least ten times. This rearrangement joins TRBV18 to TRBJ2-6; D call uncertain. V dropped 8 bases and J dropped 2 bases, with 7 bases sitting between them. Germline V lookup: CDR1 KGHSH, CDR2 LQKENI. The CDR3 extends over 13 amino acids. CDR3 in DNA: TGTGCCAGCACGAAGGCTGGGGCCAACGTCCTGACTTTC. The encoded protein is CASTKAGANVLTF.

In this sample, this clonotype turned up many times. This rearrangement joins TRBV28 to TRBJ1-2; TRBD1 agrees at 11 bases. The CDR3 runs to 16 residues. The V gene's germline CDR1 is MDHEN and CDR2 SYDVKM. Unmatched junction bases numbered 9, after V lost 1 base and J lost 8 bases. The CDR3 DNA sequence: TGTGCCAGCAGTTTATCGCACGGGACAGGGGGGGGAGGCTACACCTTC. Residues: CASSLSHGTGGGGYTF.

This clonotype was detected many times. The chain links TRBV30 to TRBJ2-7, with TRBD1 as a possible D gene (6 bases). The V and J ends lost 2 bases and 0 bases respectively, with 20 bases between them. The CDR3 has 17 residues. CDR1 and CDR2 from the germline V gene are GTSNPN and SVGIG (reference sequence). DNA for the CDR3: TGTGCCTGGAGTCACCGAACCAGGACAGAGAGCTCCTACGAGCAGTACTTC. It codes for CAWSHRTRTESSYEQYF.

This clonotype was recorded many times. The gene calls are TRBV24-1 and TRBJ2-5; D possibly corresponds to TRBD1 (7 bases). This CDR3 contains 15 residues. CDR1 and CDR2 (germline): KGHDR, SFDVKD. Trimming cost V 2 bases and J 1 base, with 10 bases left between them. This chain's CDR3 is CATSDSRGAQETQYF. CDR3 in DNA: TGTGCCACCAGTGATTCCAGGGGGGCCCAAGAGACCCAGTACTTC.

This clonotype was seen repeatedly, ten times or more. The CDR3 bases are TGTGCCAGCAGCTCAGTTCAGCAGTTCTTC. Its protein product is CASSSVQQFF. The chain recombines TRBV11-2 with TRBJ2-1; D gene uncertain. This CDR3 has 10 residues. Germline V gene lookup returns CDR1 SGHAT and CDR2 FQNNGV. V lost 4 bases and J lost 11, with 6 bases in between.

This clonotype came up many times. The chain joins TRBV19 to TRBJ1-5; weak D call: TRBD1 (6 bases). V shed 3 bases and J shed 5 bases, with 14 bases lying between them. CDR1 and CDR2 (germline): LNHDA, SQIVND (reference sequence). The CDR3 runs to 15 residues. Here the CDR3 reads CASSIRGAGDQPQHF. In DNA form, the CDR3 reads TGTGCCAGTAGTATCAGGGGAGCAGGTGATCAGCCCCAGCATTTT.

The CDR3 reads CASSSYGDQPQHF. The CDR3 coding sequence is TGTGCCAGCAGCTCGTATGGGGATCAGCCCCAGCATTTT. The V gene is TRBV7-2, the J gene TRBJ1-5; D not certain. Germline-derived CDR1 and CDR2 are SGHTA and FQGNSA. The CDR3 contains 13 residues. Trimming pared 4 bases from V and 5 bases from J, leaving 9 bases between. Full variable domain (rest looked up from reference TRBV7-2 and TRBJ1-5): GAGVSQSPSNKVTEKGKDVELRCDPISGHTALYWYRQSLGQGLEFLIYFQGNSAPDKSGLPSDRFSAERTGGSVSTLTIQRTQQEDSAVYLCASSSYGDQPQHFGDGTRLSIL.

This clonotype was picked up many times. For the CDR3, the DNA is TGCGCCAGCAGAGGTGGCGGGGCCCACGAGCAGTACTTC. This codes for CASRGGGAHEQYF. V usage is TRBV4-1 and J usage is TRBJ2-7, with D perhaps TRBD2 (6 bases). Trimming removed 6 bases from V and 5 bases from J, with 14 bases in between. The V gene's germline CDR1 is MGHRA and CDR2 YSYEKL. The CDR3 extends over 13 amino acids.

V usage is TRBV14 and J usage is TRBJ1-1; D remains ambiguous. The V end was cut by 2 bases, the J end by 3 bases, with 10 bases between. The CDR3 runs to 14 residues. The germline V gene encodes CDR1 SGHDN and CDR2 FVKESK. The CDR3 bases are TGTGCCAGCAGCCAATTGGCGATGGACACTGAAGCTTTCTTT. Translated, it gives CASSQLAMDTEAFF.

To note about this clonotype: Given a far larger clone just one base away, this is likely a sequencing read error. The rearrangement uses TRBV11-1 and TRBJ2-1; D is possibly TRBD2 (5 bases). Trimming took 5 bases from V and 13 from J, leaving 18 bases between them. The germline V gene encodes CDR1 SGHAT and CDR2 FQDESV (reference sequence). The CDR3 contains 13 residues. CDR3 in amino acids: CASSGSYQETQFF. CDR3 DNA sequence: TGTGCCAGCAGCGGGAGTTACCAAGAGACCCAGTTCTTC. The full variable domain, its missing parts supplied by reference TRBV11-1 and TRBJ2-1, is EAEVAQSPRYKITEKSQAVAFWCDPISGHATLYWYRQILGQGPELLVQFQDESVVDDSQLPKDRFSAERLKGVDSTLKIQPAELGDSAMYLCASSGSYQETQFFGPGTRLTVL.

This clonotype was counted ten times or more. This chain connects TRBV2 to TRBJ2-1, with D tentatively TRBD2 (5 bases). The CDR3 consists of 13 residues. The V and J ends lost 2 bases and 8 bases respectively, with 10 bases between them. Germline CDR1 SNHLY, CDR2 FYNNEI. The CDR3 sequence is CASSERIAYEQFF. The CDR3, as DNA: TGTGCCAGCAGTGAAAGAATAGCGTATGAGCAGTTCTTC.

At least ten counts were recorded for this clonotype. The V gene is TRBV11-2, the J gene TRBJ1-6; D remains unclear. CDR1 is SGHAT and CDR2 is FQNNGV in the germline V gene. V lost 1 base and J lost 6, with 10 bases in between. The CDR3 loop spans 15 amino acids. The CDR3 DNA is TGTGCCAGCAGCTTAGCCGCAGGCCTTAATTCACCCCTCCACTTT. Its protein product is CASSLAAGLNSPLHF.

There are many counts of this clonotype. The V and J genes are TRBV6-1 and TRBJ1-6; 7 bases are a match to TRBD1. This CDR3 contains 14 residues. Germline V gene lookup returns CDR1 MNHNS and CDR2 SASEGT. J was trimmed by 8 bases and V by 6 bases; bases with no gene match: 7. The CDR3 DNA sequence: TGTGCCAGCAGCGCACAGGGGTTTGATTCACCCCTCCACTTT. Translated: CASSAQGFDSPLHF.

This clonotype was observed at least ten times. V and J are TRBV12-3 or TRBV12-4 and TRBJ2-7; D is perhaps TRBD2 (6 bases). The germline V and J ends were trimmed by 0 bases and 5 bases, with 20 bases remaining between them. The CDR3 consists of 17 residues. CDR3 sequence reads: CASSLALNLLAVDEQYF. CDR3 in DNA: TGTGCCAGCAGTTTAGCGCTGAACCTACTAGCCGTGGACGAGCAGTACTTC.

This clonotype was counted ten times or more. V is TRBV7-2 and J is TRBJ2-5, with no clear D. The V and J ends lost 5 bases and 0 bases respectively, with 4 bases between them. This CDR3 has 12 amino acids. CDR1 is SGHTA and CDR2 is FQGNSA in the germline V gene. The CDR3: CASSLNQETQYF. CDR3 nucleotides: TGTGCCAGCAGCCTGAACCAAGAGACCCAGTACTTC.

This clonotype was observed a handful of times. The chain is built from TRBV4-1 and TRBJ1-1; D is unclear. Per the germline V gene, CDR1 is MGHRA and CDR2 is YSYEKL. Trimming took 0 bases from V and 4 from J, leaving 6 bases between them. The CDR3 sequence is 13 residues long. The CDR3: CASSQEQSTEAFF. The CDR3 DNA is TGCGCCAGCAGCCAAGAACAGAGCACTGAAGCTTTCTTT.

This clonotype turned up a few times. The V and J genes are TRBV30 and TRBJ2-3; D unresolved. The CDR3 extends over 14 amino acids. Trimming took 2 bases from V and 2 from J, leaving 11 bases between them. The germline V gene encodes CDR1 GTSNPN and CDR2 SVGIG (reference sequence). CDR3 loop: CAWSKGWVTDTQYF. CDR3 sequence (DNA): TGTGCCTGGAGTAAAGGGTGGGTCACAGATACGCAGTATTTT.

This clonotype has more than one count but fewer than ten. CDR3 bases: TGTGCCGGTCGCCCGATGAGCACGGCCTACGAGCAGTACTTC. Translation: CAGRPMSTAYEQYF. This rearrangement joins TRBV19 to TRBJ2-7, with D unclear. The V gene lost 11 bases and the J gene lost 2 bases, with 19 bases spanning the gap. Germline loops: CDR1 LNHDA, CDR2 SQIVND (reference sequence). The CDR3 spans 14 residues. Full variable domain (remainder filled in from reference TRBV19 and TRBJ2-7): DGGITQSPKYLFRKEGQNVTLSCEQNLNHDAMYWYRQDPGQGLRLIYYSQIVNDFQKGDIAEGYSVSREKKESFPLTVTSAQKNPTAFYLCAGRPMSTAYEQYFGPGTRLTVT.

The chain employs TRBV5-4 and TRBJ2-1, with TRBD2 as a possible D gene (6 bases). CDR1 is SGHNT, CDR2 YYREEE, per germline (reference sequence). CDR3 length: 15 residues. V lost 4 bases and J lost 4, with 15 bases in between. DNA of the CDR3: TGTGCCAGCAGCCTCGTACCGGGAGATTACAATGAGCAGTTCTTC. Translating gives CASSLVPGDYNEQFF.

There are many counts of this clonotype. The rearrangement uses TRBV6-2 or TRBV6-3 and TRBJ2-1; D unclear. The V end was cut by 2 bases, the J end by 0 bases, with 8 bases between. The length of the CDR3 is 15 residues. Germline CDR1 is MNHEY and CDR2 is SVGEGT. This chain's CDR3 is CASSYGPNSYNEQFF. The CDR3 nucleotides are TGTGCCAGCAGTTACGGGCCGAACTCCTACAATGAGCAGTTCTTC.

With respect to this clonotype: Without the conserved terminal phenylalanine or tryptophan, this CDR3 likely stems from a read error. The CDR3 here is CASGLLATDTQYL. DNA for the CDR3: TGTGCCAGCGGCCTACTCGCCACAGATACGCAGTATCTT. The chain joins TRBV27 to TRBJ2-3; D remains ambiguous. Germline V gene data show CDR1 as MNHEY and CDR2 as SMNVEV (reference sequence). The CDR3 is made up of 13 amino acids. Trimming cost V 8 bases and J 2 bases, with 11 bases left between them.

This clonotype was counted ten times or more. A junction boundary mismatches the germline segment, possibly from a read error. V and J are TRBV2 and TRBJ1-1; D not resolved. The germline gives CDR1 SNHLY, CDR2 FYNNEI. The CDR3 has 8 residues. In nucleotides, the CDR3 is TGTGCCAGCAGTGCGAAGGATTGG. It is translated as CASSAKDW.

This clonotype was counted only a few times. V is TRBV28 and J is TRBJ1-4; TRBD1 aligns across 8 bases. Losses at the gene ends were 8 bases for V and 3 bases for J; bases not matched to a gene: 11. The germline gives CDR1 MDHEN, CDR2 SYDVKM. CDR3 size: 16 residues. The CDR3 nucleotides read TGTGCCAGCTCTACCCTCGGGGGACAGGCTAATGAAAAACTGTTTTTT. Protein product: CASSTLGGQANEKLFF.

This clonotype has at least ten counts. The chain employs TRBV7-9 and TRBJ2-7, with D tentatively TRBD2 (5 bases). Deletions cut 5 bases from V and 12 bases from J, with 23 bases between. In germline, CDR1 is SEHNR, CDR2 FQNEAQ (reference sequence). The CDR3 spans 14 residues. CDR3 in amino acids: CASSRGSGGLGVYF. In DNA, the CDR3 is TGTGCCAGCAGCCGAGGGTCTGGAGGCCTCGGGGTGTACTTC.